The T cell receptor (beta chain) under discussion was sequenced for a study of control samples from healthy donors and cancer patients. This CDR3 contains 15 residues. The germline gives CDR1 SEHNR, CDR2 FQNEAQ (reference sequence). The V segment lost 1 base and the J segment 5 bases; nucleotides outside the gene matches: 8. Clones were sequenced by immunoSEQ multiplex PCR, and TCRdb holds only the in-frame ones, with some missing. The data hold some 150,000 clones, with just under 95% observed a single time. The sequenced sample was PBMCs. This sequence originates from a man in his 60s with colorectal cancer. V and J are TRBV7-9 and TRBJ2-7; the match to TRBD1 covers 7 bases. CDR3 coding DNA: TGTGCCAGCAGCTTAGGGGGTACAGGGGACAACGAGCAGTACTTC. This encodes CASSLGGTGDNEQYF.